The present T cell receptor (beta chain) was sequenced within a study of CD8+ T cells in alopecia areata (dated by TCRdb to 2016 to 2018). In terms of the full investigation: The treated patients took part in an open-label pilot trial in which moderate-to-severe alopecia areata was treated with oral tofacitinib at 5 to 10 mg twice daily. Biopsies were taken from tofacitinib-treated patients at baseline and at 4 and 24 weeks of treatment, and a later scalp biopsy was taken in several of the tofacitinib-treated patients. RNA was obtained with the PAXgene miRNA kit for fixed scalp, the miRNeasy kit for PBMCs, and the RNeasy kit for mouse skin. For the treated patients, the SALT score, which quantifies what percentage of scalp surface area is affected, served as the measure of disease severity. The study used high-throughput TCRbeta sequencing to examine T cell clonal expansion in alopecia areata, in both the C3H/HeJ mouse model and human patients. Scalp clonality was compared among normal scalp (n=4), patchy alopecia areata scalp (n=8), and alopecia totalis/universalis scalp (n=8). immunoSEQ multiplex PCR using 35 Vbeta forward primers and 13 Jbeta reverse primers was used to amplify TCRbeta CDR3 regions. Tofacitinib was administered for 6 to 18 months, and 6 months of follow-up off drug were then conducted to assess delayed response and recurrence. In humans, TCRbeta sequencing was performed on scalp tissue and on sorted CD4+ and CD8+ peripheral blood T cells from healthy controls and from patients with patchy or totalis/universalis alopecia areata. On the study overall, not on this receptor specifically: Scalp TCR repertoire analysis is complicated because resident alphabeta T cells in normal human skin are also sequenced, whereas mouse skin is dominated by gammadelta T cells. Scalp clonality and the number of expanded CD8+ clones among the top 100 scalp clones were significantly decreased by tofacitinib. Compared with mice, TCR sequences shared between patients were less clear, possibly partly because of HLA diversity across the patient population. Compared with normal scalp, lesional scalp, particularly in alopecia totalis/universalis, had higher clonality and more expanded CD8+ clones, which suggests antigenic drive. Many expanded lesional clones were found to persist in scalp and blood during tofacitinib treatment, and relapse after treatment cessation may be partly explained by this persistence. The treated cohort was small, with a single nonresponder, so links between baseline CD8+ expansion and response need larger studies.

The method behind the library was the immunoSEQ multiplex PCR assay. RNA was extracted from all samples and reverse transcribed into cDNA as template for TCR sequencing. First-strand cDNA was synthesized with SuperScript III using a 2:1 mix of oligo-dT and random hexamers. Amplification bias was assessed with a synthetic immune receptor repertoire, and residual bias was removed computationally. Turning to the authors' computational methods: Raw reads were preprocessed for error removal, and CDR3 was defined according to IMGT conventions as running from the conserved cysteine to phenylalanine. Clonality was computed as 1 minus the Shannon entropy, with the entropy normalized by log2 of the number of productive unique TCRs. Scalp TCRbeta sequences were cross-referenced with sorted blood CD4 and CD8 repertoires so that the CD4 or CD8 identity of scalp clones could be inferred. TCRdb limited this immuneACCESS table to in-frame rearrangements with V and J called. A share of clones is missing; checked studies link under half to unresolved V genes, and the rest is unexplained. V, J and clone size are those of that table, while D and trimming were read from the DNA. This sample lists fewer than 250,000 clones; around 43% were detected once. The ten biggest clones cover roughly 2.6% of the sample.

The CDR3 holds 16 amino acids from the cysteine to the phenylalanine. Solely the CDR3 DNA is kept, with 48 bases framed from the first base. After removal of 6 bases from V and 2 bases from J, the junction retains 4 bases not matched to a gene. This clone was counted only a few times. What this receptor recognizes is not known. Per-base qualities were not stored, and no clone one base away is much larger. This sample's treatment or condition label indicates: oral pan-JAK inhibitor, 5-10 mg twice daily. From alopecia areata patients, peripheral blood was collected along with lesional scalp punch biopsies. PBMCs were separated by density centrifugation and stained for CD3, CD4 and CD8, after which CD4+ and CD8+ T cells were sorted on a FACSAria.

The source material was CD4+ T cells sorted from blood, sampled at approximately week 37, from a patient treated with tofacitinib. This sequence uses TRBV23-1 and TRBJ2-1, with 13 middle bases fitting TRBD2. TRBV23-1 is sorted into the ORF group, with uncertain function. The receptor comes from a human donor with alopecia areata. The DNA sequence reads TGCGCCAGCAGGGGCGGACTAGCGGGGGCCTACAATGAGCAGTTCTTC. This gives the protein CASRGGLAGAYNEQFF.